The 29 T cell receptor beta chains listed next were all sequenced from one sample in a study of blood T cell repertoires in COVID-19. The method was immunoSEQ multiplex PCR; TCRdb's version includes in-frame clones alone and lacks a portion of them. The sample carries approximately 200,000 clones, 94% recorded once. The material sequenced was peripheral blood. The receptors derive from a man between 25 and 39 years old with COVID-19, enrolled during active disease.

The chain combines TRBV28 with TRBJ1-2; 8 bases line up with TRBD1. Losses at the gene ends were 5 bases for V and 8 bases for J; bases not matched to a gene: 10. CDR1 is MDHEN and CDR2 is SYDVKM in the germline V gene. The CDR3 totals 14 residues. CDR3 sequence: CASSRGQGYLGYTF. CDR3 in DNA: TGTGCCAGCAGTAGAGGACAGGGCTATTTAGGCTACACCTTC.

V is TRBV6-6 and J is TRBJ2-5; a possible D gene is TRBD1 (5 bases). The CDR3 sequence is 15 residues long. Looked up from germline, CDR1 is MNHNY and CDR2 is SVGAGI (reference sequence). The V gene lost 3 bases and the J gene lost 1 base, with 12 bases spanning the gap. The CDR3 is CASSYRDSPQETQYF. The DNA of the CDR3 is TGTGCCAGCAGTTATAGAGACAGCCCCCAAGAGACCCAGTACTTC.

The chain has TRBV6-1 and TRBJ2-3; possible D gene TRBD1, 5 bases. This CDR3 is 14 amino acids long. In germline, CDR1 is MNHNS, CDR2 SASEGT. V was shortened by 3 bases and J by 2 bases, with 9 bases between the two germline ends. CDR3 sequence: CASSDEGDTDTQYF. The CDR3 nucleotides are TGTGCCAGCAGTGATGAAGGGGACACAGATACGCAGTATTTT.

The V and J genes are TRBV7-9 and TRBJ1-2; D remains unclear. V was pared by 2 bases and J by 4 bases, with 20 bases between. The CDR3 loop spans 17 amino acids. Germline CDR1 is SEHNR and CDR2 is FQNEAQ (reference sequence). CDR3 DNA: TGTGCCAGCAGCTTAAAGAGGAATTGGGTCGGAACCTATGGCTACACCTTC. It yields the protein CASSLKRNWVGTYGYTF.

The chain links TRBV27 to TRBJ1-1; 8 bases are a match to TRBD1. Germline trimming cut 4 bases from V and 0 bases from J; bases unmatched to any gene: 4. Germline CDR1 MNHEY, CDR2 SMNVEV (reference sequence). CDR3 length: 15 amino acids. This CDR3 is CASSSQTGVNTEAFF. The CDR3 nucleotides read TGTGCCAGCAGTTCCCAGACAGGGGTGAACACTGAAGCTTTCTTT.

The CDR3 DNA is TGTGCCAGCAGCTCCGACAGGGATGGGTCACCCCTCCACTTT. Translation gives CASSSDRDGSPLHF. The chain is built from TRBV11-1 and TRBJ1-6; TRBD1 matches 7 bases. The CDR3 consists of 14 residues. J gave up 10 bases and V 4 bases, and 7 bases lay outside the gene matches. Germline CDR1 SGHAT, CDR2 FQDESV (reference sequence).

This clone was detected a few times. V and J are TRBV10-2 and TRBJ2-5, with 7 bases identical to TRBD2. Germline V CDR1 and CDR2: WSHSY, SAAADI. This CDR3 spans 13 amino acids. Trimming cost V 8 bases and J 4 bases; bases outside gene matches: 7. The CDR3 loop reads CASVMTSRETQYF. The CDR3 bases are TGCGCCAGCGTTATGACTAGCCGAGAGACCCAGTACTTC.

The chain carries TRBV14 and TRBJ2-7; D remains unclear. Germline assignment: CDR1 SGHDN and CDR2 FVKESK. The CDR3 has 15 amino acids. V lost 1 base and J 5 bases, leaving 15 bases between the germline ends. The CDR3 DNA is TGTGCCAGCAGCCAAGCTTGGGCTCGACGGAACGAGCAGTACTTC. Translating gives CASSQAWARRNEQYF.

V and J are TRBV29-1 and TRBJ1-4; 8 bases are shared with TRBD1. Trimming at V came to 7 bases and at J to 8 bases, leaving 9 bases not matched to a gene. Germline CDR1 is SQVTM and CDR2 is ANQGSEA. The CDR3 has 13 residues. This CDR3 is CSAATGVKEKLFF. CDR3 DNA sequence: TGCAGCGCCGCGACAGGGGTCAAAGAAAAACTGTTTTTT.

The chain employs TRBV9 and TRBJ2-1, with 11 bases fitting TRBD2. Trimming at V came to 3 bases and at J to 6 bases, leaving 8 bases not matched to a gene. This CDR3 contains 16 residues. The germline V gene has CDR1 SGDLS and CDR2 YYNGEE. CDR3 protein: CASSANLAGGSNEQFF. CDR3 bases: TGTGCCAGCAGCGCTAATCTAGCGGGGGGAAGCAATGAGCAGTTCTTC.

This clone came up a few times. The chain is built from TRBV10-3 and TRBJ1-1, with a possible D match to TRBD1 (5 bases). Germline V CDR1 and CDR2: ENHRY, SYGVKD. Trimming pared 3 bases from V and 5 bases from J, leaving 10 bases between. The CDR3 loop spans 13 amino acids. The CDR3 DNA sequence: TGTGCCATCAGTGACAGGGTAGGGACTGAAGCTTTCTTT. Its protein product is CAISDRVGTEAFF.

This chain connects TRBV15 to TRBJ2-4; 9 bases are a match to TRBD2. The CDR3 runs 20 residues. The J segment lost 7 bases and the V segment lost 1 base, leaving 20 bases of the junction unmatched. The V gene's germline CDR1 is LNHNV and CDR2 YYDKDF (reference sequence). Here the CDR3 reads CATSRGSQRGAYQGGNIQYF. In DNA form, the CDR3 reads TGTGCCACCAGCAGAGGTTCCCAGCGGGGGGCATATCAAGGTGGGAACATTCAGTACTTC.

The V call is TRBV19, the J call TRBJ1-6, with D possibly matching TRBD1 (5 bases). CDR1 and CDR2 from the germline V gene are LNHDA and SQIVND (reference sequence). V was cut by 6 bases and J by 4 bases, with 10 bases left in between. The CDR3 is 14 residues long. The CDR3 protein is CASSRAGYNSPLHF. DNA for the CDR3: TGTGCCAGTAGCAGGGCCGGGTATAATTCACCCCTCCACTTT.

The chain couples TRBV4-1 to TRBJ1-3; D is unresolved. Per germline, CDR1 MGHRA and CDR2 YSYEKL. The CDR3 totals 18 residues. Trimming stripped 4 bases from V and 3 bases from J, with 22 bases between. This CDR3 reads CASSRTLRAGSDGNTIYF. DNA for the CDR3: TGCGCCAGCAGCCGGACTTTGAGGGCAGGCTCGGATGGAAACACCATATATTTT.

This chain connects TRBV5-1 to TRBJ1-6; D perhaps matches TRBD1 (5 bases). The V end lost 0 bases, the J end lost 10 bases, and 8 bases lay between the germline ends. Germline CDR1 reads SGHRS; CDR2 reads YFSETQ. The CDR3 contains 13 residues. DNA for the CDR3: TGCGCCAGCAGCTTGGCAGGGTTATCACCCCTCCACTTT. The encoded protein is CASSLAGLSPLHF. Filled out from reference TRBV5-1 and TRBJ1-6, the complete variable domain reads KAGVTQTPRYLIKTRGQQVTLSCSPISGHRSVSWYQQTPGQGLQFLFEYFSETQRNKGNFPGRFSGRQFSNSRSEMNVSTLELGDSALYLCASSLAGLSPLHFGNGTRLTVT.

This clone was seen a single time. The chain links TRBV14 to TRBJ1-2; TRBD1 is a possible D gene (5 bases). Germline V gives CDR1 SGHDN, CDR2 FVKESK. V lost 1 base and J lost 7, with 13 bases in between. The CDR3 has 14 amino acids. DNA of the CDR3: TGTGCCAGCAGCCAAGTTCCCAGGGAAGGTGGCTACACCTTC. This translates into CASSQVPREGGYTF.

The genes are TRBV12-5 and TRBJ1-1, with unresolved D. V dropped 1 base and J dropped 3 bases, with 9 bases sitting between them. CDR1 is LGHNT, CDR2 FRNRAP, per germline. This CDR3 comprises 14 residues. CDR3 loop: CASGLGSGHTEAFF. The CDR3 DNA is TGTGCTAGTGGTTTGGGCTCGGGTCACACTGAAGCTTTCTTT.

This clone is a singleton in its sample. The chain couples TRBV4-2 to TRBJ1-2; D gene ambiguous. Trimming pared 5 bases from V and 0 bases from J, leaving 10 bases between. CDR1 LGHNA and CDR2 YNFKEQ come from the germline V gene. The CDR3 runs 14 residues. The chain's CDR3 is CASSNSLSNYGYTF. The CDR3, as DNA: TGTGCCAGCAGCAACAGCCTTTCTAACTATGGCTACACCTTC.

The gene calls are TRBV2 and TRBJ1-4; the D is unclear. The CDR3 extends over 15 amino acids. Germline assignment: CDR1 SNHLY and CDR2 FYNNEI. Between the trimmed V and J ends, which lost 1 base and 0 bases, there was a span of 6 bases. CDR3 DNA: TGTGCCAGCAGTGAAGGGTCAGCAACTAATGAAAAACTGTTTTTT. Translation: CASSEGSATNEKLFF.

This chain uses TRBV19 with TRBJ1-5; tentative D call: TRBD1 (5 bases). Trimming removed 7 bases at V and 7 bases at J, with 14 bases between. This CDR3 comprises 13 residues. Germline CDR1 and CDR2: LNHDA and SQIVND (reference sequence). The CDR3 coding sequence is TGTGCCAGTACTCTGTCGGGGGTCCAGCCCCAGCATTTT. Protein: CASTLSGVQPQHF. Full variable domain (missing parts from reference TRBV19 and TRBJ1-5): DGGITQSPKYLFRKEGQNVTLSCEQNLNHDAMYWYRQDPGQGLRLIYYSQIVNDFQKGDIAEGYSVSREKKESFPLTVTSAQKNPTAFYLCASTLSGVQPQHFGDGTRLSIL.

The chain uses TRBV7-9 and TRBJ2-3, with a weak D call TRBD2 (6 bases). The V gene lost 5 bases and the J gene lost 0 bases, with 15 bases spanning the gap. The CDR3 contains 16 residues. Germline CDR1 is SEHNR and CDR2 is FQNEAQ (reference sequence). The CDR3 DNA is TGTGCCAGCAGCGCCCTACTTGGGGGGAGCACAGATACGCAGTATTTT. Translated, it gives CASSALLGGSTDTQYF.

V usage is TRBV18 and J usage is TRBJ1-3; 7 nucleotides match TRBD1. The CDR3 is made up of 15 amino acids. With V trimmed by 3 bases and J by 0 bases, 2 bases remained unmatched. Germline V gives CDR1 KGHSH, CDR2 LQKENI. DNA of the CDR3: TGTGCCAGCTCACCTGGGACAGTCTCTGGAAACACCATATATTTT. The encoded protein is CASSPGTVSGNTIYF.

The genes are TRBV2 and TRBJ2-6; 9 bases match TRBD1. Trimming cost V 7 bases and J 2 bases; bases outside gene matches: 9. Germline loops: CDR1 SNHLY, CDR2 FYNNEI. There are 17 residues in the CDR3. The chain's CDR3 is CASTMGQGRAGANVLTF. CDR3 nucleotides: TGTGCCAGCACGATGGGACAGGGAAGGGCTGGGGCCAACGTCCTGACTTTC.

This chain links TRBV25-1 with TRBJ2-6, with D possibly matching TRBD1 (6 bases). In germline, CDR1 is MGHDK, CDR2 SYGVNS. Trimming removed 4 bases from V and 4 bases from J, with 17 bases in between. This CDR3 is built from 17 residues. The CDR3 protein is CASSAEHHRVGANVLTF. CDR3 in DNA: TGTGCCAGCAGTGCCGAACACCACAGGGTAGGGGCCAACGTCCTGACTTTC.

The rearrangement joins TRBV19 to TRBJ1-2; perhaps TRBD1 as D (5 bases). The V and J ends lost 7 bases and 2 bases respectively, with 8 bases between them. CDR1 LNHDA and CDR2 SQIVND come from the germline V gene (reference sequence). The CDR3 spans 12 residues. CDR3 nucleotide sequence: TGTGCCAGTATGGAGGGGAACTATGGCTACACCTTC. Encoded protein: CASMEGNYGYTF.

This chain connects TRBV25-1 to TRBJ2-1; D not certain. The CDR3 is 15 residues long. Trimming removed 3 bases from V and 0 bases from J, with 9 bases in between. Per the germline V gene, CDR1 is MGHDK and CDR2 is SYGVNS. CDR3 sequence (DNA): TGTGCCAGCAGTGACCCATCGAGCTCCTACAATGAGCAGTTCTTC. It is translated as CASSDPSSSYNEQFF.

This clone was picked up one time. V and J are TRBV2 and TRBJ1-1; D is ambiguous. The V end lost 3 bases, the J end lost 4 bases, and 9 bases lay between the germline ends. The germline gives CDR1 SNHLY, CDR2 FYNNEI. This CDR3 has 13 residues. CDR3 amino acids: CASSERVGTEAFF. In DNA, the CDR3 is TGTGCCAGCAGTGAGCGGGTCGGCACTGAAGCTTTCTTT. The full variable domain, completed using reference TRBV2 and TRBJ1-1, is EPEVTQTPSHQVTQMGQEVILRCVPISNHLYFYWYRQILGQKVEFLVSFYNNEISEKSEIFDDQFSVERPDGSNFTLKIRSTKLEDSAMYFCASSERVGTEAFFGQGTRLTVV.

V is TRBV18 and J is TRBJ2-1; 8 bases are shared with TRBD1. CDR1 KGHSH and CDR2 LQKENI come from the germline V gene. V was clipped by 2 bases and J by 1 base; unmatched bases: 4. This CDR3 is built from 16 residues. CDR3 nucleotides: TGTGCCAGCTCACCATGGGGGACAGGTTCCTACAATGAGCAGTTCTTC. This codes for CASSPWGTGSYNEQFF.

V and J are TRBV7-9 and TRBJ2-3, with TRBD2 identical over 9 bases. Trimming at V came to 0 bases and at J to 1 base, leaving 8 bases not matched to a gene. The CDR3 is 18 amino acids. From germline, CDR1 is SEHNR and CDR2 FQNEAQ (reference sequence). The CDR3 is CASSLATPSGAGTDTQYF. CDR3 sequence (DNA): TGTGCCAGCAGCTTAGCGACTCCTAGCGGGGCAGGCACAGATACGCAGTATTTT.